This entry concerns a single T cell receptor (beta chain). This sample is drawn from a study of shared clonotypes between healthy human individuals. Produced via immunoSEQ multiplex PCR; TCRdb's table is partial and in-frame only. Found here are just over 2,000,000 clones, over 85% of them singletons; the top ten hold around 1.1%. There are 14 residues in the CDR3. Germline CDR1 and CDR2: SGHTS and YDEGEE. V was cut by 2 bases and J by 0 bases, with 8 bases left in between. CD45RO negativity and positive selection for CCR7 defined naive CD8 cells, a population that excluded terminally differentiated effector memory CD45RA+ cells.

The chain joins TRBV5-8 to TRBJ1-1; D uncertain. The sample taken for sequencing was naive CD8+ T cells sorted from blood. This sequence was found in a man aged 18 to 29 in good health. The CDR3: CASSFSVMNTEAFF. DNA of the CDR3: TGTGCCAGCAGCTTTTCAGTTATGAACACTGAAGCTTTCTTT.